This entry lists 4 T cell receptor beta chains sequenced from one sample in a study of T cells in Graves' hyperthyroidism and ophthalmopathy. The TCR beta CDR3 regions underwent amplification using RNA transcripts as the source. The TCR CDR3 was amplified in a first-round RT-PCR using the HTBI primer set. In TCRdb, the multiplex PCR reads were re-called with MiXCR into one record per CDR3 protein. The sample lists about 660,000 distinct CDR3 sequences; 45% were seen once. The material sequenced was peripheral blood or thyroid tissue (not recorded which). The receptors were sampled from an adult man with Graves' disease, either hyperthyroidism or ophthalmopathy (not recorded which).

This clonotype was detected a few times. The V gene is TRBV7-2, the J gene TRBJ2-7, with D possibly TRBD1 on 6 matching bases. This CDR3 spans 14 amino acids. CDR1 is SGHTA, CDR2 FQGNSA, per germline. Trimming removed 1 base at V and 4 bases at J, with 11 bases between. In DNA form, the CDR3 reads TGTGCCAGCAGCTTAGTTTTGCAGGGGTACGAGCAGTACTTC. Translated: CASSLVLQGYEQYF.

The gene calls are TRBV19 and TRBJ1-5; D ambiguous. This CDR3 contains 15 residues. Trimming took 0 bases from V and 9 from J, leaving 15 bases between them. Germline lookup yields CDR1 LNHDA and CDR2 SQIVND (reference sequence). The CDR3 DNA reads as TGTGCCAGTAGTATAGACGGCACCGGCCGTAGGCCCCAGCATTTT. It codes for CASSIDGTGRRPQHF.

This clonotype was seen at least ten times. The V and J genes are TRBV2 and TRBJ2-2, with 7 nucleotides matching TRBD1. V dropped 3 bases and J dropped 7; count of bases not matched to a gene: 5. The CDR3 runs 14 residues. CDR1 is SNHLY and CDR2 is FYNNEI in the germline V gene. CDR3 sequence (DNA): TGTGCCAGCAGTGAGACAGGGTATGGCGGGGAGCTGTTTTTT. Protein: CASSETGYGGELFF.

A remark on this clonotype: A clone one base away is much larger, so this may be a read error. The rearrangement joins TRBV2 to TRBJ1-6; D is undetermined. The CDR3 length is 14 residues. CDR1 and CDR2 from the germline V gene are SNHLY and FYNNEI. CDR3 loop: CANSDWVVNSPLHF. Here the CDR3 DNA reads TGTGCCAACAGTGATTGGGTGGTTAATTCACCCCTCCACTTT.